This T cell receptor beta chain was obtained from a study of cytomegalovirus exposure and HLA in healthy donors (dated by TCRdb to about 2017). About the study as a whole: According to a later analysis, one platform produced both the 120 validation repertoires and the approximately 670 repertoires of the first cohort. To predict cytomegalovirus infection status, the study combined high-throughput TCR immunosequencing, statistical association of individual TCRs with disease status, and machine learning. A separate validation cohort of roughly 130 different subjects was used in addition to the roughly 700-subject first cohort. The aim of the study was to test whether cataloging public T cell receptors could identify signatures of past pathogen exposure. What the authors observed across the whole study: The study listed approximately 160 TCR beta chains as associated with cytomegalovirus. Three of the identified cytomegalovirus-associated TCR beta chains were confirmed in vitro to be specific for cytomegalovirus antigens. According to the authors, the approach could potentially be generalized to other disease states and immunological phenotypes. While some public TCRs were present in many individuals, most TCR sequences turned up only very rarely across donors. A later analysis had no HLA typing for the validation cohort, so co-occurrence there was scored across all 130 or so repertoires. Of the cluster scores, about 94% were above 0 in a later analysis, which found that TCRs clustered in the first cohort also tended to co-occur in the 120 validation repertoires. The classifier was reported to diagnose cytomegalovirus status with high specificity and sensitivity in both the original cohort and the validation cohort.

The method behind the library was the immunoSEQ multiplex PCR assay. The paper's processing steps were these. A statistical classification framework was developed to diagnose cytomegalovirus status using the catalog of TCR beta chain sequences. TCRdb carries this immuneACCESS record with in-frame sequences only. Its versions omit some clonotypes, under half of them owing to an unresolved V gene in the studies checked, with the rest unexplained. The V and J calls and clone size were taken over from that table, and D and trimming were inferred from the DNA. The sample profile shows over 200,000 clones; 90% of them were found once. Around 3.3% of the sample is held by the ten biggest clonotypes. Including cysteine and phenylalanine, the CDR3 has 17 amino acids. Kept here is only the CDR3 DNA, which spans 51 bases and is read in frame from base 1. Sequences SGHVS (CDR1) and FNYEAQ (CDR2) are obtained from the germline V gene. The junction shows trimming of 1 base on V and 2 bases on J, plus 16 bases between the germline ends.

Notes on this clone: Which antigen it targets is not known. Base qualities are not at hand, and no much larger clone is one base apart.

The donors belonged to the validation cohort of about 130 subjects, which was separate from the approximately 700-subject first cohort. The source material was PBMCs. The receptor was derived from a woman in her twenties or thirties in good health and CMV-seronegative. The rearrangement combines TRBV7-6 with TRBJ2-3, and possibly TRBD2, on 6 matching bases. The DNA sequence reads TGTGCCAGCAGCTTAGGGGTTGGGGGGTCTTTCACAGATACGCAGTATTTT. Its protein product is CASSLGVGGSFTDTQYF.